Shown below are 29 T cell receptor beta chains from a single sample sequenced in a study of blood T cell repertoires in COVID-19. Sequenced by immunoSEQ multiplex PCR; TCRdb stores in-frame clones only, minus some. The data contain about 250,000 clones, around 84% of them singletons. The sequencing sample was made of PBMCs or T cells enriched from blood (not recorded which). The receptors here all came from a man aged 35 to 55 who had recovered from COVID-19.

The rearrangement joins TRBV11-3 to TRBJ2-1; D perhaps matches TRBD2 (6 bases). The V end was cut by 3 bases, the J end by 7 bases, with 16 bases between. Germline CDR1 SGHNT, CDR2 YENEEA. CDR3 length: 15 amino acids. The CDR3 DNA is TGTGCCAGCAGCTTTTCTAGCGTACGTGGGAATGAGCAGTTCTTC. Its protein product is CASSFSSVRGNEQFF.

The chain joins TRBV11-3 to TRBJ2-2, with 7 bases aligning to TRBD1. V was clipped by 5 bases and J by 3 bases; unmatched bases: 3. The CDR3 sequence is 14 residues long. Per the germline V gene, CDR1 is SGHNT and CDR2 is YENEEA. This CDR3 is CASSQGQHTGELFF. The CDR3 bases are TGTGCCAGCAGCCAGGGACAGCACACCGGGGAGCTGTTTTTT.

The chain recombines TRBV29-1 with TRBJ1-1; 7 bases line up with TRBD1. The ends lost 8 bases at V and 8 bases at J; junction bases unmatched: 5. Germline V gene data show CDR1 as SQVTM and CDR2 as ANQGSEA. The CDR3 extends over 10 amino acids. The CDR3 coding sequence is TGCAGCACATGGGACAGAGAAGCTTTCTTT. It codes for CSTWDREAFF. The whole variable domain, filled in from reference TRBV29-1 and TRBJ1-1, reads SAVISQKPSRDICQRGTSLTIQCQVDSQVTMMFWYRQQPGQSLTLIATANQGSEATYESGFVIDKFPISRPNLTFSTLTVSNMSPEDSSIYLCSTWDREAFFGQGTRLTVV.

CDR3 in amino acids: CAWNVATSEAFF. The CDR3 DNA reads TGTGCCTGGAACGTTGCGACTTCTGAAGCTTTCTTT. The rearrangement links TRBV30 to TRBJ1-1; no clear D gene. V was shortened by 4 bases and J by 6 bases, with 12 bases between the two germline ends. This CDR3 region has 12 residues. Germline V gene sequence: CDR1 GTSNPN, CDR2 SVGIG (reference sequence).

Here the CDR3 DNA reads TGTGCCAGCATCAAAAACAGGGCAAATTACTATGGCTACACCTTC. Translated: CASIKNRANYYGYTF. This sequence joins TRBV5-6 and TRBJ1-2; tentative D call: TRBD1 (6 bases). The ends were cut back, 6 bases at V and 3 bases at J, with 18 bases in the middle. This CDR3 is 15 amino acids long. CDR1 SGHDT and CDR2 YYEEEE come from the germline V gene.

The chain is built from TRBV6-5 and TRBJ1-5, with D possibly TRBD1 on 5 matching bases. CDR1 and CDR2 from the germline V gene are MNHEY and SVGAGI. V lost 11 bases, J lost 2 bases, and 16 bases lay in between. The CDR3 runs 14 residues. This chain's CDR3 is CAVKGSGGNQPQHF. The CDR3 nucleotides are TGTGCCGTGAAGGGGAGCGGGGGCAATCAGCCCCAGCATTTT.

J is TRBJ1-4 and V is TRBV9, with a possible D match to TRBD1 (5 bases). The CDR3 is 13 residues long. Trimming removed 4 bases at V and 14 bases at J, with 18 bases between. Germline values: CDR1 SGDLS, CDR2 YYNGEE. The CDR3 spells CASSPSRRGFLFF. The CDR3 nucleotides are TGTGCCAGCAGCCCATCGCGTCGGGGGTTTCTGTTTTTT.

The CDR3 coding sequence is TGTGCCAGTAGTATTCCCGCCGGGAGCTTCAGTTATGGCTACACCTTC. It specifies CASSIPAGSFSYGYTF. The rearrangement uses TRBV19 and TRBJ1-2; D is ambiguous. Germline V gives CDR1 LNHDA, CDR2 SQIVND (reference sequence). Between the trimmed V and J ends, which lost 3 bases and 5 bases, there was a span of 19 bases. This CDR3 comprises 16 residues.

The chain uses TRBV7-9 and TRBJ2-1; 11 bases fit TRBD2. Trimming cost V 6 bases and J 6 bases; bases outside gene matches: 16. CDR1 is SEHNR and CDR2 is FQNEAQ in the germline V gene (reference sequence). The CDR3 contains 18 residues. The CDR3 DNA sequence: TGTGCCAGCAGGGCTCCTCTGGGTACTAGCGGGAGAGGCAATGAGCAGTTCTTC. This translates into CASRAPLGTSGRGNEQFF.

This clone came up a few times. The chain has TRBV18 and TRBJ1-2; 8 bases match TRBD1. From germline, CDR1 is KGHSH and CDR2 LQKENI. CDR3 length: 15 residues. Trimming took 3 bases from V and 5 from J; bases not matched to a gene: 8. Here the CDR3 reads CASSPLPGGLYGYTF. Written as DNA, the CDR3 is TGTGCCAGCTCACCTCTCCCAGGGGGCCTTTATGGCTACACCTTC.

CDR3 sequence (DNA): TGTGCCACCAGTGTAAAAGAGGGACAGGGAGTCCACGAGCAGTACTTC. It specifies CATSVKEGQGVHEQYF. V and J are TRBV24-1 and TRBJ2-7, with 9 bases matching TRBD1. V trimming: 5 bases; J trimming: 5 bases; junction bases outside the gene matches: 12. Germline V lookup: CDR1 KGHDR, CDR2 SFDVKD. The CDR3 runs 16 residues.

V and J are TRBV15 and TRBJ2-3; TRBD1 agrees at 9 bases. CDR1 and CDR2 (germline): LNHNV, YYDKDF (reference sequence). This CDR3 is 16 amino acids long. The ends lost 0 bases at V and 3 bases at J; junction bases unmatched: 4. CDR3 DNA: TGTGCCACCAGCAGAGAAACAGGGGGCCCGACAGATACGCAGTATTTT. This encodes CATSRETGGPTDTQYF. The full variable domain, in which reference TRBV15 and TRBJ2-3 provide the parts outside the CDR3, is DAMVIQNPRYQVTQFGKPVTLSCSQTLNHNVMYWYQQKSSQAPKLLFHYYDKDFNNEADTPDNFQSRRPNTSFCFLDIRSPGLGDTAMYLCATSRETGGPTDTQYFGPGTRLTVL.

The V call is TRBV2, the J call TRBJ2-4; possible D gene TRBD1, 6 bases. The ends were cut back, 6 bases at V and 1 base at J, with 7 bases in the middle. Germline assignment: CDR1 SNHLY and CDR2 FYNNEI. The CDR3 consists of 13 residues. In DNA form, the CDR3 reads TGTGCCAGCAGCCAGGGGGCCAAAAACATTCAGTACTTC. This gives the protein CASSQGAKNIQYF.

The rearrangement joins TRBV30 to TRBJ2-1; D is possibly TRBD1 (5 bases). The ends were cut back, 1 base at V and 0 bases at J, with 31 bases in the middle. The germline V gene encodes CDR1 GTSNPN and CDR2 SVGIG (reference sequence). This CDR3 is built from 22 residues. The CDR3 DNA sequence: TGTGCCTGGAGTGGACAGTTGTTGCACACCAGTTGGGGTTATCGCTCCTACAATGAGCAGTTCTTC. Its protein is CAWSGQLLHTSWGYRSYNEQFF.

The genes are TRBV28 and TRBJ2-4; D might be TRBD1 (6 bases). V dropped 5 bases and J dropped 4 bases, with 15 bases sitting between them. Germline V gives CDR1 MDHEN, CDR2 SYDVKM. The CDR3 is made up of 15 amino acids. The CDR3: CASSLPGTLKNIQYF. CDR3 DNA sequence: TGTGCCAGCAGTCTTCCCGGGACACTAAAAAACATTCAGTACTTC.

The chain recombines TRBV10-3 with TRBJ2-6; TRBD1 aligns across 10 bases. V lost 6 bases to trimming and J lost 3 bases; unmatched junction nucleotides: 11. The CDR3 covers 18 residues. Per germline, CDR1 ENHRY and CDR2 SYGVKD. CDR3 protein: CAIRGPGQGLGGANVLTF. The CDR3 DNA is TGTGCCATCAGAGGACCGGGACAGGGGCTTGGTGGGGCCAACGTCCTGACTTTC.

The count of this clone is one. This chain connects TRBV7-9 to TRBJ2-7; 7 nucleotides align to TRBD1. J lost 2 bases, V lost 1 base, and 8 bases had no gene match. Germline-derived CDR1 and CDR2 are SEHNR and FQNEAQ (reference sequence). CDR3 size: 16 residues. The CDR3 region has the DNA TGTGCCAGCAGCTTAGGACAGGGAGAGAAGGCCTACGAGCAGTACTTC. It encodes CASSLGQGEKAYEQYF.

The chain uses TRBV5-3 and TRBJ2-1, with a possible D match to TRBD2 (5 bases). TRBV5-3 is an ORF, with its function uncertain. V was trimmed by 5 bases and J by 0 bases, leaving 18 bases between them. The CDR3 has 17 residues. This CDR3 reads CARSHGLRPNSYNEQFF. For the CDR3, the DNA is TGTGCCAGAAGTCACGGACTTAGGCCGAACTCCTACAATGAGCAGTTCTTC.

The chain recombines TRBV2 with TRBJ2-6; the D gene is possibly TRBD1 (5 bases). Germline V gives CDR1 SNHLY, CDR2 FYNNEI. V gave up 10 bases and J gave up 0 bases, with 10 bases separating them. The CDR3 consists of 14 residues. CDR3 in amino acids: CAIKRGSGANVLTF. In nucleotides, the CDR3 is TGTGCCATAAAAAGGGGCTCTGGGGCCAACGTCCTGACTTTC.

The rearrangement links TRBV5-5 to TRBJ1-3, with D unresolved. Germline-derived CDR1 and CDR2 are SGHKS and YYEKEE (reference sequence). Trimming removed 1 base from V and 1 base from J, with 9 bases in between. This CDR3 has 15 residues. This CDR3 is CASSLNEGSGNTIYF. The CDR3 DNA sequence: TGTGCCAGCAGCTTGAACGAGGGTTCTGGAAACACCATATATTTT.

V and J are TRBV7-9 and TRBJ2-5, with TRBD2 matching 10 bases. Germline V gene lookup returns CDR1 SEHNR and CDR2 FQNEAQ (reference sequence). Trimming cost V 1 base and J 5 bases; bases outside gene matches: 1. CDR3 size: 14 residues. This chain's CDR3 is CASSLERGGETQYF. The CDR3 coding sequence is TGTGCCAGCAGCTTAGAGCGGGGGGGCGAGACCCAGTACTTC.

The chain is built from TRBV3-1 (or the pseudogene TRBV3-2) and TRBJ2-7, with 10 nucleotides matching TRBD1. This CDR3 spans 14 amino acids. Germline trimming cut 1 base from V and 6 bases from J; bases unmatched to any gene: 3. From germline, CDR1 is LGHDT and CDR2 YNNKEL (reference sequence). The DNA of the CDR3 is TGTGCCAGCAGCCAAGTCCGGGACAGGGGCGAGCAGTACTTC. It specifies CASSQVRDRGEQYF.

CDR3 in DNA: TGTGCCAGCAGCCAGGGGGGACAGGGAATCACTGAAGCTTTCTTT. This gives the protein CASSQGGQGITEAFF. V gene TRBV3-1 (or the pseudogene TRBV3-2) combines with J gene TRBJ1-1, with 9 nucleotides matching TRBD1. The CDR3 has 15 residues. Germline-derived CDR1 and CDR2 are LGHDT and YNNKEL (reference sequence). Germline trimming cut 3 bases from V and 4 bases from J; bases unmatched to any gene: 6.

This clone occurred once. The V call is TRBV6-2 or TRBV6-3, the J call TRBJ2-2; TRBD1 might be the D (5 bases). Trimming removed 5 bases at V and 1 base at J, with 14 bases between. The CDR3 is 16 amino acids. Germline V gene sequence: CDR1 MNHEY, CDR2 SVGEGT. The CDR3 DNA reads TGTGCCAGCAGTCCCTGGGCAGGGCGGAACACCGGGGAGCTGTTTTTT. This translates into CASSPWAGRNTGELFF.

This clone turned up a few times. The chain combines TRBV18 with TRBJ1-2; no firm D call. This CDR3 spans 15 amino acids. V lost 2 bases and J 3 bases, leaving 13 bases between the germline ends. Germline V lookup: CDR1 KGHSH, CDR2 LQKENI. This CDR3 is CASSPGDASDYGYTF. The CDR3 coding sequence is TGTGCCAGCTCACCAGGAGATGCGTCAGACTATGGCTACACCTTC.

CDR3 bases: TGTGCCAGCTCCCCAGGCGGGACGGATAATTCACCCCTCCACTTT. This encodes CASSPGGTDNSPLHF. This chain uses TRBV18 with TRBJ1-6; weak D call: TRBD1 (5 bases). The CDR3 totals 15 residues. CDR1 is KGHSH and CDR2 is LQKENI in the germline V gene. Trimming removed 6 bases at V and 5 bases at J, with 14 bases between.

This chain joins TRBV27 and TRBJ1-1; D gene ambiguous. V lost 3 bases to trimming and J lost 3 bases, with 11 bases between them. CDR1 is MNHEY, CDR2 SMNVEV, per germline (reference sequence). The CDR3 extends over 14 amino acids. The CDR3 region has the DNA TGTGCCAGCAGTTTGGCGGGAGGATACACTGAAGCTTTCTTT. Its protein is CASSLAGGYTEAFF.

The chain is built from TRBV29-1 and TRBJ2-1; no firm D call. Germline loops: CDR1 SQVTM, CDR2 ANQGSEA. Trimming removed 4 bases from V and 0 bases from J, with 4 bases in between. The length of the CDR3 is 12 residues. CDR3 protein: CSVGGSYNEQFF. CDR3 coding DNA: TGCAGCGTTGGAGGCTCCTACAATGAGCAGTTCTTC.

The rearrangement links TRBV7-3 to TRBJ2-1; TRBD1 is a possible D gene (6 bases). Germline lookup yields CDR1 SGHTA and CDR2 FQGTGA. This CDR3 contains 15 residues. V gave up 5 bases and J gave up 6 bases, with 17 bases separating them. The CDR3 DNA sequence: TGTGCCAGCAGCGTCTCTTCCGGGACATCCAATGAGCAGTTCTTC. Amino acids: CASSVSSGTSNEQFF.